The rows below give T cell receptor beta chains drawn from one sample of a study of CD4 T cells in relation to SARS-CoV-2 and coronaviruses. Measured with immunoSEQ multiplex PCR; TCRdb has only the in-frame clones, and not every one. Among 20,000 or so clones, around four fifths were seen once, and the ten largest hold 19%. These TCRs' antigens remain unknown. The sample comprised CD4+ T cells from PBMCs, cultured in vitro. Receptor source: a human donor in good health. The CDR3 runs from the conserved cysteine through the conserved F or W. The D gene is left open where the match is weak. Clone size is not always given. Where it is, it says once, few, many or a class for expanded clones.

>TRBD2|TRBV6-1|-|14|TRBJ2-5
TGTGCCAGCAGTGAATGGCTAGCGGGAGAGACCCAGTACTTC
CASSEWLAGETQYF
>TRBD2|TRBV29-1|few|17|TRBJ2-2
TGCAGCGTTGCCCGAACTAGCGGGGAGGGAAACACCGGGGAGCTGTTTTTT
CSVARTSGEGNTGELFF
>-|TRBV2|-|15|TRBJ2-7
TGTGCCAGCAGTGGTAACAGGGCGGGGGCCTACGAGCAGTACTTC
CASSGNRAGAYEQYF
>-|TRBV27|-|15|TRBJ2-1
TGTGCCAGCAGTTTCTTCAGCGGACCTGACAATGAGCAGTTCTTC
CASSFFSGPDNEQFF
>TRBD1|TRBV10-3|-|16|TRBJ2-7
TGTGCCATCAGTGAGCCCGGACAGGGAATGGACGACGAGCAGTACTTC
CAISEPGQGMDDEQYF
>-|TRBV2|-|17|TRBJ1-2
TGTGCCAGCAGTGGGGGTGGTATGGAAAAAGGGAGACGTGGCTACACCTTC
CASSGGGMEKGRRGYTF
>-|TRBV27|-|15|TRBJ2-2
TGTGCCAGCAGCCGTGTGGAGAGAAACACCGGGGAGCTGTTTTTT
CASSRVERNTGELFF
>-|TRBV5-1|once|15|TRBJ2-1
TGCGCCAGCAGCTTGGCGGGAGTTCCCTACAATGAGCAGTTCTTC
CASSLAGVPYNEQFF
>-|TRBV24-1|once|15|TRBJ1-2
TGTGCCACCAGTGATACCGGTGGGGGTAACTATGGCTACACCTTC
CATSDTGGGNYGYTF
>TRBD1|TRBV7-9|-|15|TRBJ1-6
TGTGCCAGCAGCTTAGGACAGGGATATAATTCACCCCTCCACTTT
CASSLGQGYNSPLHF
>-|TRBV5-6|-|15|TRBJ1-3
TGTGCCAGCAGCTTGAGGGGGGCCTCAGGAAACACCATATATTTT
CASSLRGASGNTIYF
>-|TRBV7-9|-|15|TRBJ1-2
TGTGCCAGCAGCCCAACACGAAGGGGCTCGGATGGCTACACCTTC
CASSPTRRGSDGYTF
>-|TRBV29-1|-|14|TRBJ1-3
TGCAGCGTTGAAGTAACGGGGGCTGGAAACACCATATATTTT
CSVEVTGAGNTIYF
>TRBD1|TRBV11-2|-|15|TRBJ2-5
TGTGCCAGCGGTGTGGGGACAGGGGCTGCCGAGACCCAGTACTTC
CASGVGTGAAETQYF
>-|TRBV18|-|16|TRBJ2-7
TGTGCCAGCTCACCCATCGGGGCAGGGAGAGGCTACGAGCAGTACTTC
CASSPIGAGRGYEQYF
>-|TRBV6-1|-|14|TRBJ1-6
TGTGCCAGCAGTGAAGGCAACCTCAATTCACCCCTCCACTTT
CASSEGNLNSPLHF
>-|TRBV18|-|14|TRBJ1-3
TGTGCCAGCTCGGAACAGGGAGCTGGAAACACCATATATTTT
CASSEQGAGNTIYF
>-|TRBV5-1|-|15|TRBJ1-5
TGCGCCAGCAGCTTGTATGGACACGACAATCAGCCCCAGCATTTT
CASSLYGHDNQPQHF
>TRBD1|TRBV11-2|-|15|TRBJ1-3
TGTGCCAGCAGCGGACAGGGGAGCTCTGGAAACACCATATATTTT
CASSGQGSSGNTIYF
>-|TRBV5-5|-|15|TRBJ2-3
TGTGCCAGCAGCTTGGGCCAGTCCCCCACAGATACGCAGTATTTT
CASSLGQSPTDTQYF
>-|TRBV28|-|15|TRBJ1-5
TGTGCCAGCAGTTTCGGTAGGGGCTGGGGTCAGCCCCAGCATTTT
CASSFGRGWGQPQHF
>TRBD2|TRBV5-4|-|15|TRBJ2-7
TGTGCCAGCAGGGATGGACTAGCGGGAGTAGGAGAGCAGTACTTC
CASRDGLAGVGEQYF
>-|TRBV18|-|14|TRBJ1-1
TGTGCCAGCTCACCGGGTACCGCGCACACTGAAGCTTTCTTT
CASSPGTAHTEAFF
>-|TRBV5-5|few|14|TRBJ1-1
TGTGCCAGCAGCTTGAGTCCGAGTGTGCCTGAAGCTTTCTTT
CASSLSPSVPEAFF
>-|TRBV11-2|-|16|TRBJ2-1
TGTGCCAGCAGCTTAGATAGGTCCTATAGGTACAATGAGCAGTTCTTC
CASSLDRSYRYNEQFF
>-|TRBV6-1|-|16|TRBJ1-3
TGTGCCAGCAGTGAGCACAGACAAATCTCTGGAAACACCATATATTTT
CASSEHRQISGNTIYF
>TRBD1|TRBV6-5|-|13|TRBJ2-1
TGTGCCAGCAGTTATGACAGGGGGCATGAGCAGTTCTTC
CASSYDRGHEQFF
>-|TRBV5-4|-|16|TRBJ1-6
TGTGCCAGCAGTTGGCGTACAACCCTTTATAATTCACCCCTCCACTTT
CASSWRTTLYNSPLHF
>-|TRBV19|-|14|TRBJ2-3
TGTGCCAGTACTTCTAGGGCAGGCCCAGATACGCAGTATTTT
CASTSRAGPDTQYF
>-|TRBV6-5|-|13|TRBJ2-7
TGTGCCACCATCGGACAGAACAATTACGAGCAGTACTTC
CATIGQNNYEQYF
>-|TRBV7-2|once|14|TRBJ2-1
TGTGCCAGCAGCCAAGGACACCAGTCGGATGAGCAGTTCTTC
CASSQGHQSDEQFF
>TRBD2|TRBV6-1|-|16|TRBJ2-1
TGTGCCAGCAGTGTTAGTCTAGCGGGCTCCTACAATGAGCAGTTCTTC
CASSVSLAGSYNEQFF
>-|TRBV3-1/TRBV3-2|-|15|TRBJ1-3
TGTGCCAGCAGCCCCGGGGGCAGTCCTGGAAACACCATATATTTT
CASSPGGSPGNTIYF
>-|TRBV7-8|-|16|TRBJ2-5
TGTGCCAGCAGCTCTTCTAGGACTCGAGGGCCGGAGACCCAGTACTTC
CASSSSRTRGPETQYF
>-|TRBV12-3/TRBV12-4|-|13|TRBJ1-5
TGTGCCAGCAGTTTCCCAGGGTTTGGGCCCCAGCATTTT
CASSFPGFGPQHF
>-|TRBV15|-|16|TRBJ1-3
TGTGCCACCAGCAGAAGGAGACAGCTCTCTGGAAACACCATATATTTT
CATSRRRQLSGNTIYF
>TRBD1|TRBV29-1|-|14|TRBJ2-3
TGCAGCGTTGATAGGACAGGGGAAGCAGATACGCAGTATTTT
CSVDRTGEADTQYF
>-|TRBV4-1|-|13|TRBJ1-2
TGCGCCAGCAGCCAAGAGGGAAGGGGCGCGGACACCTTC
CASSQEGRGADTF
>-|TRBV28|-|16|TRBJ1-6
TGTGCCAGCAGTTTAGAGTATTTACAGGGTAATTCACCCCTCCACTTT
CASSLEYLQGNSPLHF
>-|TRBV5-1|once|15|TRBJ1-1
TGCGCCAGCAGCTCTACATTAGGGCTCAACACTGAAGCTTTCTTT
CASSSTLGLNTEAFF
>TRBD1|TRBV19|-|14|TRBJ2-1
TGTGCCAGTAGCCGGACAGGGGCAGATAATGAGCAGTTCTTC
CASSRTGADNEQFF